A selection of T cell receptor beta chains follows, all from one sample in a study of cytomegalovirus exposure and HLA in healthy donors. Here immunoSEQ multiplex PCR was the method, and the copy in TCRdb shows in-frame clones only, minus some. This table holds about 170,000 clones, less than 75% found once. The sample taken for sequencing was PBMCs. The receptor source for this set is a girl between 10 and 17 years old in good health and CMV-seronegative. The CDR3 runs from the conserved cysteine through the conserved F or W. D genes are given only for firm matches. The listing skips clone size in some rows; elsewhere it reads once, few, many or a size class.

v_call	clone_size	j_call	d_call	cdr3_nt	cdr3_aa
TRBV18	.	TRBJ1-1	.	TGTGCCAGCTCACCACCGGTGGGAGACACTGAAGCTTTCTTT	CASSPPVGDTEAFF
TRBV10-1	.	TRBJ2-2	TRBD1	TGCGCCAGCAGTGATTCGGTTCTCGACAGGGGGCGCGGGTATACCGGGGAGCTGTTTTTT	CASSDSVLDRGRGYTGELFF
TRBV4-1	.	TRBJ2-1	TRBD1	TGCGCCAGCAGCCAAGAGGAGGGACAGGGGAGAGAGCAGTTCTTC	CASSQEEGQGREQFF
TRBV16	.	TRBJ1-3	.	TGTGCCAGCACCGAGAACTTCTCTGGAAACACCATATATTTT	CASTENFSGNTIYF
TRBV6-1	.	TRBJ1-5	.	TGTGCCGTACGACAGAATCGCGATCAGCCCCAGCATTTT	CAVRQNRDQPQHF
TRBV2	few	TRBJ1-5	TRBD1	TGTGCCAGCAATCTGGACAGGGGGAATCAGCCCCAGCATTTT	CASNLDRGNQPQHF
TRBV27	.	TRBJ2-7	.	TGTGCCAGCAGTTTATGGGACAAAAGCAGCGAGCAGTACTTC	CASSLWDKSSEQYF
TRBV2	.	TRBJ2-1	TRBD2	TGTGCCAGCAGTACGGGGACTAGCGGGGGGGTTGAATACAATGAGCAGTTCTTC	CASSTGTSGGVEYNEQFF
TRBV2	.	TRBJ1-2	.	TGTGCCAGCAGTGGGGGCAGTTCCGAAGAATCCTATGGCTACACCTTC	CASSGGSSEESYGYTF
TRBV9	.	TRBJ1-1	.	TGTGCCAGCAGCCCCAGCCAGGGGTACACTGAAGCTTTCTTT	CASSPSQGYTEAFF
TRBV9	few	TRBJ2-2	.	TGTGCCAGCAGCCCCCGGAACACCGGGGAGCTGTTTTTT	CASSPRNTGELFF
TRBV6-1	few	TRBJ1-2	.	TGTGCCAGCAGGAGAGGACAGACCCCTAACTATGGCTACACCTTC	CASRRGQTPNYGYTF
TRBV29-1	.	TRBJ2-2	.	TGCAGCGTTTCCAGTCCCGGGGAGCTGTTTTTT	CSVSSPGELFF
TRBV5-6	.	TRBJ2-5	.	TGTGCCAGCAGCTACCTCACTTTCCCCGCGGAGACCCAGTACTTC	CASSYLTFPAETQYF
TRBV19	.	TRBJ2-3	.	TGTGCCAGTAGTCCTCAGCGGCGGGTAGATACGCAGTATTTT	CASSPQRRVDTQYF
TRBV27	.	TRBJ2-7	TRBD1	TGTGCCAGCAGCCCCTCGACAGGGAAGAGTTCCTACGAGCAGTACTTC	CASSPSTGKSSYEQYF
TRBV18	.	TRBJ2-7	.	TGTGCCAGCTCACAGCGCCAAGGGAGCCAGGGGAACGAGCAGTACTTC	CASSQRQGSQGNEQYF
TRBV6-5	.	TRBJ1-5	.	TGTGCCAGCAGCAGACGAGGCCAGCCCCAGCATTTT	CASSRRGQPQHF
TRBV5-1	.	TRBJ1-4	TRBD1	TGCGCCAGCAGCTTGGGACAGGGGTCGCTAACTAATGAAAAACTGTTTTTT	CASSLGQGSLTNEKLFF
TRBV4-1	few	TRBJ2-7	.	TGCGCCAGCAGCCAGCCGGACGGGAGCTCCTACGAGCAGTACTTC	CASSQPDGSSYEQYF
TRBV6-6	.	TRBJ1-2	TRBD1	TGTGCCAGCAGTCCACAGGGGGCTGGACCCTGGGGCTACACCTTC	CASSPQGAGPWGYTF
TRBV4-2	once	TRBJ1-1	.	TGTGCCAGCAGCCAAGAAGCAAGGAACACTGAAGCTTTCTTT	CASSQEARNTEAFF
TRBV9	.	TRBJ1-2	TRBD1	TGTGCCAGCAGCGTAGGACAGGGATCGGGCTACACCTTC	CASSVGQGSGYTF
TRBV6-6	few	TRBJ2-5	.	TGTGCCAGCAGCTGGGGACTTGGGGAGACCCAGTACTTC	CASSWGLGETQYF
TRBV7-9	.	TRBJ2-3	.	TGTGCCAGCAGCTTAGTCCCCGGGACAAGCACAGATACGCAGTATTTT	CASSLVPGTSTDTQYF
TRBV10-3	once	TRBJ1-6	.	TGTGCCATCAGTTCAGGGAGGGGAGATTCACCCCTCCACTTT	CAISSGRGDSPLHF
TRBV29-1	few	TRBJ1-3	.	TGCAGCGTTTCGCCGACAGGCCTCTCTGGAAACACCATATATTTT	CSVSPTGLSGNTIYF
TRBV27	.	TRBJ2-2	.	TGTGCCAGCAGTTTCGTCAGGGTTGGGACCGGGGAGCTGTTTTTT	CASSFVRVGTGELFF
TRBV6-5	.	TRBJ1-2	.	TGTGCCAGCAGGCGGGGGAGGGACTATGGCTACACCTTC	CASRRGRDYGYTF
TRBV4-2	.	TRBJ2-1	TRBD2	TGTGCCAGCAGCCGCGGACTAGCGGGGGAGAGCTCCTACAATGAGCAGTTCTTC	CASSRGLAGESSYNEQFF
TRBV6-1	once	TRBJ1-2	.	TGTGCCAGCAGTGAAGCCGACACGGGGGGGAGGTATGGCTACACCTTC	CASSEADTGGRYGYTF
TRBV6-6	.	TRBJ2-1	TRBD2	TGTGCCAGTGGACTAGTCGGCTACAATGAGCAGTTCTTC	CASGLVGYNEQFF
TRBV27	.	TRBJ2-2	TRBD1	TGTGCCAGCAGTCACCGGACAGGGCCCGGGGAGCTGTTTTTT	CASSHRTGPGELFF
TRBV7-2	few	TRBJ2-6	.	TGTGCCAGCAGCTTTTCAGGCTCTGGGGCCAACGTCCTGACTTTC	CASSFSGSGANVLTF
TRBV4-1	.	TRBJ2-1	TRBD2	TGCGCCAGCAGCCAAGAATCAGCTAGCGGGGGGGTATATGAGCAGTTCTTC	CASSQESASGGVYEQFF
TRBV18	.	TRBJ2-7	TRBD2	TGTGCCAGCTCACCACCGGGGCCAGCGGGGGACTTCTACGAGCAGTACTTC	CASSPPGPAGDFYEQYF
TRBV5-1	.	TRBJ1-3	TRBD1	TGCGCCAGCAGCTTGGGACAGGGGGATTCAGGAAACACCATATATTTT	CASSLGQGDSGNTIYF
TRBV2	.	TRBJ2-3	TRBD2	TGTGCCAGCAGTCCCTTTGGGGGGGTGACAGATACGCAGTATTTT	CASSPFGGVTDTQYF
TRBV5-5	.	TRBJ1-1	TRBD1	TGTGCCAGCAGTTCTACAGGGGCCCTGAACACTGAAGCTTTCTTT	CASSSTGALNTEAFF
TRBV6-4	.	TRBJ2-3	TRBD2	TGTGCCAGCAGCCCCGGTATAACTAGCGGGGGGGATACGCAGTATTTT	CASSPGITSGGDTQYF
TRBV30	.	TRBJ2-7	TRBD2	TGTGCCTGGAGTCGGGGGGGCGAGTCCTACGAGCAGTACTTC	CAWSRGGESYEQYF
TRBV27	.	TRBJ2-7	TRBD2	TGTGCCAGCAGTTCAGGGACTAGCGGAAAGAACGAGCAGTACTTC	CASSSGTSGKNEQYF
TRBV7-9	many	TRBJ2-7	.	TGTGCCAGCAGCCCCCCAACAGTAACCTACGAGCAGTACTTC	CASSPPTVTYEQYF
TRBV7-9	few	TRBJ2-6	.	TGTGCCAGCAGCTCGTCCACTCCATCTGGGGCCAACGTCCTGACTTTC	CASSSSTPSGANVLTF
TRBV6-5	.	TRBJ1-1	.	TGTGCCAGCAGCCCCCCTGCGGTTCGGACTGAAGCTTTCTTT	CASSPPAVRTEAFF
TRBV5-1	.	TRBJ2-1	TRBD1	TGCGCCAGCAGCGGACAGGGTCCCAATGAGCAGTTCTTC	CASSGQGPNEQFF
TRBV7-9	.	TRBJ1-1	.	TGTGCCAGCAGTCCTCAGGGTGAAGCTGATGAAGCTTTCTTT	CASSPQGEADEAFF
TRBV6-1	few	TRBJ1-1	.	TGTGCCAGCAGTCCCGCGGGTTCGGTCTTGAGAGCTTTCTTT	CASSPAGSVLRAFF
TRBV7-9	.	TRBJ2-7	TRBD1	TGTGCCAGCAGCCCCCGGGACAGGGTCTACGAGCAGTACTTC	CASSPRDRVYEQYF
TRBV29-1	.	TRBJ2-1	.	TGCAGCGTCCCCCCCGGGGGGACAGGAGTTGAGCAGTTCTTC	CSVPPGGTGVEQFF
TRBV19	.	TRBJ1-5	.	TGTGCCAGTAGTATAGATCTGGAGGCAGCTCCATATAGCAATCAGCCCCAGCATTTT	CASSIDLEAAPYSNQPQHF
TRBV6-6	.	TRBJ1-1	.	TGTGCCAGCAGGGATCGACAGTTCGCTATGAACACTGAAGCTTTCTTT	CASRDRQFAMNTEAFF
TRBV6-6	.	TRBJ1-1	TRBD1	TGTGCCAGCAGTACAGACAGGGAGGTGGGTGAAGCTTTCTTT	CASSTDREVGEAFF
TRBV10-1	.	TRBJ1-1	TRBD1	TGCGCCAGCAGCCGGACAGGGAACACTGAAGCTTTCTTT	CASSRTGNTEAFF
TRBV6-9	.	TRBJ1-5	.	TGTGCCAGCATGGCCGCTCATTATAGCAATCAGCCCCAGCATTTT	CASMAAHYSNQPQHF
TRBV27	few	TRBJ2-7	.	TGTGCCAGCAGGGGAGCTTTATACGAGCAGTACTTC	CASRGALYEQYF
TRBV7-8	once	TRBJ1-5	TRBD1	TGTGCCAGCAGCTTAAGGACAGGGTCAAACCAGCCCCAGCATTTT	CASSLRTGSNQPQHF